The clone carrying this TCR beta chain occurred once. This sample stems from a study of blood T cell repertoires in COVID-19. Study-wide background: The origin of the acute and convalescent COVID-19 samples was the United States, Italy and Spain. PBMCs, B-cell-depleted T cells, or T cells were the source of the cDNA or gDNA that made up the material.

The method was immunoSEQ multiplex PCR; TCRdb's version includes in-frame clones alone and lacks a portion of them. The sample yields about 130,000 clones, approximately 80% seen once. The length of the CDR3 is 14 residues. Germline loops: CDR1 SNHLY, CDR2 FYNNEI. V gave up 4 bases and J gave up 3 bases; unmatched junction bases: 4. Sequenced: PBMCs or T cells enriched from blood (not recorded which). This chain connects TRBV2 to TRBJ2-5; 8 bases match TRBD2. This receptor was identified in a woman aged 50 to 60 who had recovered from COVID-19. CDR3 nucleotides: TGTGCCAGCAGTGCGAGCGGGGGTGAAGAGACCCAGTACTTC. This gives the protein CASSASGGEETQYF.